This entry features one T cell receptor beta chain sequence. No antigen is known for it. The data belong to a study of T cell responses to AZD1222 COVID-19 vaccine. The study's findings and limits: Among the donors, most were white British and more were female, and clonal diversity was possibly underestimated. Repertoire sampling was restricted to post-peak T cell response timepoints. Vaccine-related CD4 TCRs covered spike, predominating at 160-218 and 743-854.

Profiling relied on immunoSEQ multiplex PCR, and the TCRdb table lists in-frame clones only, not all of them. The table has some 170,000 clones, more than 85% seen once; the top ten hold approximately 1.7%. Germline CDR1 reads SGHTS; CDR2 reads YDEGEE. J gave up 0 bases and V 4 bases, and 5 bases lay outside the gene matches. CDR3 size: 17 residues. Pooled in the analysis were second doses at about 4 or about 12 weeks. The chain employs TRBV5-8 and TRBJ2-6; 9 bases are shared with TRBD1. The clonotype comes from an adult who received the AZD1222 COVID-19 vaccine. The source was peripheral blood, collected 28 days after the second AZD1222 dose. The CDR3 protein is CASSPGQGHSGANVLTF. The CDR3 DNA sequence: TGTGCCAGCAGCCCCGGACAGGGGCACTCTGGGGCCAACGTCCTGACTTTC.